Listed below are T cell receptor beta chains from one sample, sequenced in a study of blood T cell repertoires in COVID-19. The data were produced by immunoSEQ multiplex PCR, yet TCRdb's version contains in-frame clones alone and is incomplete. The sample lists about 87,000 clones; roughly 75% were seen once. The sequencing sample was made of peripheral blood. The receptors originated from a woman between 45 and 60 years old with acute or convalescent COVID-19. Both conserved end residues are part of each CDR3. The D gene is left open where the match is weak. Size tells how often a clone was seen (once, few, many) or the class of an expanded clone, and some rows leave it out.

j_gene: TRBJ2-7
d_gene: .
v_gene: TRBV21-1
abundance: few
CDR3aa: CASSNLLTGWDEQYF
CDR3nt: TGTGCCAGCAGCAACCTCTTGACAGGGTGGGACGAGCAGTACTTC

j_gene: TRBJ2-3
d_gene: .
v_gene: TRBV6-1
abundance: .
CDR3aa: CASSEAVYGGPTDTQYF
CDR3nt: TGTGCCAGCAGTGAAGCGGTCTACGGGGGGCCTACAGATACGCAGTATTTT

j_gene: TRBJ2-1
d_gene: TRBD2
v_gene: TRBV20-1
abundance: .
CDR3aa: CSAASGGEQFF
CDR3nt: TGCAGTGCTGCTAGCGGGGGTGAGCAGTTCTTC

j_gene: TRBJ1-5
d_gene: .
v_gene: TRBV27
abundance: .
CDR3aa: CASSLLTTDQPQHF
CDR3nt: TGTGCCAGCAGTTTACTTACAACAGATCAGCCCCAGCATTTT

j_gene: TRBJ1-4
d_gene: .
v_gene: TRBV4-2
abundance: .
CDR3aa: CASSQYLGGPDEKLFF
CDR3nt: TGTGCCAGCAGCCAATACCTCGGGGGGCCGGATGAAAAACTGTTTTTT

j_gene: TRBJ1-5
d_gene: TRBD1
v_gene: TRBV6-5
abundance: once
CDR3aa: CASMVRTGGNQPQHF
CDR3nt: TGTGCCAGCATGGTACGGACAGGGGGCAATCAGCCCCAGCATTTT

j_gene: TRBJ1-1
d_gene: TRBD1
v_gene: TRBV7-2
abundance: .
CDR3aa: CASSLGDRGQLGFF
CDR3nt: TGTGCCAGCAGCCTTGGAGACAGGGGACAACTTGGTTTCTTT

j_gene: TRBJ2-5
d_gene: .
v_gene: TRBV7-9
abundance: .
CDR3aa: CASSLASGKETQYF
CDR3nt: TGTGCCAGCAGCTTAGCTTCCGGGAAAGAGACCCAGTACTTC

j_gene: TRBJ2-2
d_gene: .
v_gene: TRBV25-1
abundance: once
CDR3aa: CASTPRGRGKVGELFF
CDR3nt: TGTGCCAGCACCCCGAGGGGGCGCGGGAAAGTCGGGGAGCTGTTTTTT

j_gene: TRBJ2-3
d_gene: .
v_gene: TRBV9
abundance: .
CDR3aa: CASSVAGSSPTDTQYF
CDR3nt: TGTGCCAGCAGCGTAGCAGGCTCGAGTCCCACAGATACGCAGTATTTT

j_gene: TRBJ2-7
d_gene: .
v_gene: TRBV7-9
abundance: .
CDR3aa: CASSPGLTAIHEQYF
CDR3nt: TGTGCCAGCAGCCCAGGACTGACGGCAATCCACGAGCAGTACTTC

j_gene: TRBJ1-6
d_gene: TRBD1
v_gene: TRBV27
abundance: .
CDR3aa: CASSLVGRGRSPLHF
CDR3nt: TGTGCCAGCAGTTTAGTGGGCAGGGGGCGGTCACCCCTCCACTTT

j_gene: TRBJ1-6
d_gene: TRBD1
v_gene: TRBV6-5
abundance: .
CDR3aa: CASRGDSSYNSPLHF
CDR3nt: TGTGCCAGCAGGGGGGACAGTTCCTATAATTCACCCCTCCACTTT

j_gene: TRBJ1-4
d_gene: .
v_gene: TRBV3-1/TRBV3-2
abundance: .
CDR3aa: CASSQRAGREKLFF
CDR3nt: TGTGCCAGCAGCCAGCGGGCAGGGAGGGAAAAACTGTTTTTT

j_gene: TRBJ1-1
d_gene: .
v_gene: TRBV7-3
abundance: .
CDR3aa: CASRVSQATEAFF
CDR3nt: TGTGCCAGCAGGGTAAGCCAGGCCACTGAAGCTTTCTTT

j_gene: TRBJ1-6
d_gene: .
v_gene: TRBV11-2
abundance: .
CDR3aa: CASSLRQGPLNSPLHF
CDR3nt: TGTGCCAGCAGCTTAAGGCAGGGTCCTTTAAATTCACCCCTCCACTTT

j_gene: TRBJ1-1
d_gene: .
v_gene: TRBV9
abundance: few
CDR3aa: CASSPGGNSYFDTEAFF
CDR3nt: TGTGCCAGCAGCCCCGGGGGGAACTCATATTTCGACACTGAAGCTTTCTTT

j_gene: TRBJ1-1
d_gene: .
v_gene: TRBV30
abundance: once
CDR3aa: CAWSRQHTEAFF
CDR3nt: TGTGCCTGGAGCCGACAGCACACTGAAGCTTTCTTT

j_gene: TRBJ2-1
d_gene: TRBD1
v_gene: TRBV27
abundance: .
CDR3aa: CASSNGDRGYNEQFF
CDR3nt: TGTGCCAGCAGCAATGGGGACAGGGGGTACAATGAGCAGTTCTTC

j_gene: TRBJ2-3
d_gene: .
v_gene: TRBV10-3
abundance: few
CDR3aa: CAIGSWGDDTQYF
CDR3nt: TGTGCCATCGGATCCTGGGGGGACGATACGCAGTATTTT

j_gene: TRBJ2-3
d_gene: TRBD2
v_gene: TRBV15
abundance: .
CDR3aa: CATSIGGVLGDTQYF
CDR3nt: TGTGCCACCAGCATTGGGGGGGTGCTTGGCGATACGCAGTATTTT

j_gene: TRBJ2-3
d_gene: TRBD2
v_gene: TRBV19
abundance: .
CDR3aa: CASLPTSGDTQYF
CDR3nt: TGTGCCAGTCTTCCGACTAGCGGAGATACGCAGTATTTT

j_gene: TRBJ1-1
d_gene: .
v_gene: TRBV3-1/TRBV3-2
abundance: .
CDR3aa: CASSPTDRPTEAFF
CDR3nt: TGTGCCAGCAGCCCAACCGACAGGCCCACTGAAGCTTTCTTT

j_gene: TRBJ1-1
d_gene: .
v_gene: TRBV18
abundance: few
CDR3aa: CASSPGPMNTEAFF
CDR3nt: TGTGCCAGCTCACCAGGCCCCATGAACACTGAAGCTTTCTTT

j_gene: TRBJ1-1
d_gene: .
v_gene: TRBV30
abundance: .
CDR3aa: CAWSKNTEAFF
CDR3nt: TGTGCCTGGAGCAAGAACACTGAAGCTTTCTTT

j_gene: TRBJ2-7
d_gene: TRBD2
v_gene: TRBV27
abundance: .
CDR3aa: CASSPAGVNTYEQYF
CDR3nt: TGTGCCAGCAGTCCAGCGGGGGTGAATACCTACGAGCAGTACTTC

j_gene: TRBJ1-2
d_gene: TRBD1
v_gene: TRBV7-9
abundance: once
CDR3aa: CASRLPGQGRRERYGYTF
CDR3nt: TGTGCCAGCAGATTACCGGGACAGGGGCGCCGTGAGCGGTATGGCTACACCTTC

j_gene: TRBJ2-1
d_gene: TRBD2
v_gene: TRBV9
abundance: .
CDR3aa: CASSGLAGGPNNEQFF
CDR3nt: TGTGCCAGCAGCGGATTAGCGGGGGGTCCAAACAATGAGCAGTTCTTC

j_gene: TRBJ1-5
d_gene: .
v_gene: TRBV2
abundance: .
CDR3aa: CASTGLGSNQPQHF
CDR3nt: TGTGCCAGCACTGGGCTGGGTTCCAATCAGCCCCAGCATTTT

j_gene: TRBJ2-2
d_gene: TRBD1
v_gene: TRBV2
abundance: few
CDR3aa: CASRMRQGGTGELFF
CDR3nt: TGTGCCAGCAGGATGAGACAGGGGGGGACCGGGGAGCTGTTTTTT

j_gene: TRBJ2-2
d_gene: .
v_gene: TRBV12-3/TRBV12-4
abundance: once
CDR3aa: CASSSDSSGELFF
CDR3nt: TGTGCCAGCAGTTCTGATAGCTCCGGGGAGCTGTTTTTT

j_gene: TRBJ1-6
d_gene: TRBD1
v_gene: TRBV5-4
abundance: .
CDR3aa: CASSLDEGARNSPLHF
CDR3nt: TGTGCCAGCAGCTTGGATGAGGGGGCACGTAATTCACCCCTCCACTTT

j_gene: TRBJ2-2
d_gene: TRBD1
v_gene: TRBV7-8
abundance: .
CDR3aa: CASSLVTAGGKGELFF
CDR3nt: TGTGCCAGCAGCTTAGTCACGGCAGGGGGCAAGGGGGAGCTGTTTTTT

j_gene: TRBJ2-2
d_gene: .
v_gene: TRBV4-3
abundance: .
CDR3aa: CASSQGIRDGELFF
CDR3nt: TGCGCCAGCAGTCAAGGGATCCGGGACGGGGAGCTGTTTTTT

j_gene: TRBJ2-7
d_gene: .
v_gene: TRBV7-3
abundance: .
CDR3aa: CASSPQGAGTYEQYF
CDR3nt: TGTGCCAGCAGCCCTCAAGGGGCAGGGACCTACGAGCAGTACTTC

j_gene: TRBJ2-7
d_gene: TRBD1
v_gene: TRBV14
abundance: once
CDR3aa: CASSQLGQGFYEQYF
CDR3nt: TGTGCCAGCAGCCAACTGGGACAGGGTTTCTACGAGCAGTACTTC

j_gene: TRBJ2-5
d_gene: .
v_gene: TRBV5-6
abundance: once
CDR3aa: CASSLERGETQYF
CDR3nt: TGTGCCAGCAGCTTGGAACGGGGGGAGACCCAGTACTTC

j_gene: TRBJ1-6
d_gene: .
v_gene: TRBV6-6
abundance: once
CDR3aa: CAAVSYNSPLHF
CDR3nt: TGTGCTGCGGTCTCGTATAATTCACCCCTCCACTTT